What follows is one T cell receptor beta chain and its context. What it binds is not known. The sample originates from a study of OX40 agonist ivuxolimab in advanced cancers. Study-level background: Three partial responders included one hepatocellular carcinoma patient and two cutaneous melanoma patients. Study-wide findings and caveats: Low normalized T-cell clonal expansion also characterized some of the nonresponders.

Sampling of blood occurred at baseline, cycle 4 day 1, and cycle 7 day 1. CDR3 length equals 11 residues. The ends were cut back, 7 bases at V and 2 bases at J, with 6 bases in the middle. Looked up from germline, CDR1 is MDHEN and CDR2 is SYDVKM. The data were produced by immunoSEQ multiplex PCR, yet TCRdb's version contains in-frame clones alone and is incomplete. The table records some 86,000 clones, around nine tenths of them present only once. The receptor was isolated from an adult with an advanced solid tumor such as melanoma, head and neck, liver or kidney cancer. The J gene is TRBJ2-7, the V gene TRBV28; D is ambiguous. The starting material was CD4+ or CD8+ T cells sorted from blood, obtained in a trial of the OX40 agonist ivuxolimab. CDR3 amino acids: CASTTPYEQYF. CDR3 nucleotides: TGTGCCAGCACGACACCCTACGAGCAGTACTTC.